This T cell receptor beta chain was observed in a study of blood T cell repertoires in COVID-19. Study at large: The analysed material was cDNA or gDNA that came from T cells, B-cell-depleted T cells, or PBMCs.

Individuals drawn from 20 to 30 US areas were roughly 18 to 89 years old. Before they entered the study, exposed participants had met a COVID-19 case within 2 weeks. This clone showed up just once. Original analysis: Estimates of nucleated cell counts were drawn from the amplification of reference gene primers. Produced via immunoSEQ multiplex PCR; TCRdb's table is partial and in-frame only. For V, J and clone size, that table is used; D and trimming come from the DNA. The sample contains about 140,000 clones, over 80% of which appear only once. Sample: PBMCs or T cells enriched from blood (not recorded which). The receptor comes from a man between 65 and 80 years old who had been exposed to COVID-19.

The CDR3 protein is CASSHPGGYEQYF. CDR3 sequence (DNA): TGTGCCAGCAGCCATCCCGGGGGTTACGAGCAGTACTTC. The V gene is TRBV5-5, the J gene TRBJ2-7; TRBD2 might be the D (6 bases). Looked up from germline, CDR1 is SGHKS and CDR2 is YYEKEE (reference sequence). The V end was cut by 4 bases, the J end by 4 bases, with 12 bases between. The CDR3 extends over 13 amino acids.